This entry features one TCR beta chain sequence. TCRdb reanalysed the RT-PCR reads using MiXCR and keeps one entry per CDR3 protein. Found here are some 960,000 distinct CDR3 sequences, roughly 17% of them singletons; the top ten hold 5% to 7.5%. The data belong to a study of patients and donors after allogeneic stem cell transplantation. Per germline, CDR1 SGHTA and CDR2 FQGTGA. J was trimmed by 7 bases and V by 5 bases; bases with no gene match: 6. The CDR3 contains 15 residues. Specimen: blood, either unsorted or a sorted T cell fraction (not recorded which). The J gene is TRBJ2-2, the V gene TRBV7-3; 11 bases match TRBD1. This TCR was sampled from a human donor who was either an allogeneic HSCT recipient or a stem cell or donor lymphocyte infusion donor (not recorded which). It is not recorded whose cells these are; they may come from a transplant donor. The chain's CDR3 is CASSADRGRSGELFF. CDR3 DNA sequence: TGTGCCAGCAGCGCGGACAGGGGGCGGAGCGGGGAGCTGTTTTTT.